The 20 T cell receptor beta chains below come from one sample, sequenced in a study of T cells in Graves' hyperthyroidism and ophthalmopathy. RNA transcripts gave rise to amplified TCR beta CDR3 regions. HTBI primers were employed in a first-round RT-PCR of the TCR CDR3. Via MiXCR, TCRdb re-called the multiplex PCR reads, giving one row per CDR3 protein. The repertoire holds under 400,000 distinct CDR3 sequences, 14% seen once, with more than 9.5% in the top ten. Sequences were obtained from blood. The receptors shown here come from a woman aged 55-70 years with Graves' hyperthyroidism.

This clonotype was observed at least ten times. This sequence joins TRBV20-1 and TRBJ2-3, with 14 bases lining up with TRBD2. V lost 5 bases to trimming and J lost 5 bases; unmatched junction nucleotides: 6. CDR3 size: 15 residues. The germline V gene encodes CDR1 DFQATT and CDR2 SNEGSKA (reference sequence). The CDR3 DNA follows: TGCAGTGCTGGCTTGGGACTAGCGGGGGAAGATACGCAGTATTTT. The encoded protein is CSAGLGLAGEDTQYF.

This clonotype occurred many times. The CDR3 DNA is TGTGCCAGCAGCCAATGGATCAAATGGGAGACCCAGTACTTC. This translates into CASSQWIKWETQYF. The chain uses TRBV14 and TRBJ2-5, with unresolved D. The CDR3 spans 14 residues. Germline CDR1 is SGHDN and CDR2 is FVKESK. V was shortened by 2 bases and J by 5 bases, with 12 bases between the two germline ends.

This clonotype was picked up many times. The chain recombines TRBV12-3 or TRBV12-4 with TRBJ2-7; D not resolved. The V end lost 7 bases, the J end lost 4 bases, and 8 bases lay between the germline ends. The CDR3 is 11 residues long. CDR3 sequence: CASKGRYEQYF. As DNA, the CDR3 is TGTGCCAGCAAAGGGCGTTACGAGCAGTACTTC.

This clonotype has at least ten counts. In DNA, the CDR3 is TGTGCCAGCAGTTCCGGGGACGCAAAAGAGACCCAGTACTTC. Translated: CASSSGDAKETQYF. The J gene is TRBJ2-5, the V gene TRBV27; D assignment may be TRBD1 or TRBD2 (5 bases each). CDR1 and CDR2 from the germline V gene are MNHEY and SMNVEV (reference sequence). Trimming pared 4 bases from V and 3 bases from J, leaving 12 bases between. The CDR3 consists of 14 residues.

The table lists this clonotype with a few counts. The rearrangement links TRBV7-6 to TRBJ2-2, with 11 bases that match TRBD2. The CDR3 extends over 16 amino acids. The trim removed 2 bases at V and 4 bases at J, leaving 3 bases unmatched. Looked up from germline, CDR1 is SGHVS and CDR2 is FNYEAQ. The CDR3 DNA reads TGTGCCAGCAGCTTACTAGGACTAGCGGGCACCGGGGAGCTGTTTTTT. Translated: CASSLLGLAGTGELFF.

There are many counts of this clonotype. The J gene is TRBJ1-2, the V gene TRBV27; D ambiguous. V was pared by 6 bases and J by 0 bases, with 8 bases between. Germline-derived CDR1 and CDR2 are MNHEY and SMNVEV (reference sequence). The CDR3 covers 13 residues. CDR3 loop: CASRRTSNYGYTF. The DNA for the CDR3 is TGTGCCAGCAGGAGGACGTCTAACTATGGCTACACCTTC.

The table lists this clonotype with many counts. The chain recombines TRBV28 with TRBJ2-2; no reliable D call. Germline-derived CDR1 and CDR2 are MDHEN and SYDVKM. This CDR3 has 13 amino acids. Between the trimmed V and J ends, which lost 3 bases and 1 base, there was a span of 3 bases. CDR3 protein: CASSLRNTGELFF. In DNA form, the CDR3 reads TGTGCCAGCAGTTTGCGGAACACCGGGGAGCTGTTTTTT.

This clonotype showed up many times. This sequence joins TRBV20-1 and TRBJ1-2; D remains ambiguous. The ends were cut back, 6 bases at V and 2 bases at J, with 13 bases in the middle. This CDR3 contains 13 residues. CDR1 and CDR2 (germline): DFQATT, SNEGSKA (reference sequence). The CDR3 here is CSAEGGPNYGYTF. In DNA, the CDR3 is TGCAGTGCCGAGGGAGGACCGAACTATGGCTACACCTTC.

This clonotype was seen ten or more times. The genes are TRBV20-1 and TRBJ2-1, with TRBD2 identical over 11 bases. V lost 0 bases, J lost 1 base, and 2 bases stayed unmatched. The germline gives CDR1 DFQATT, CDR2 SNEGSKA (reference sequence). There are 16 residues in the CDR3. The CDR3 DNA sequence: TGCAGTGCTAGAGATACTAGCGGGAGATCCTACAATGAGCAGTTCTTC. Translating it yields CSARDTSGRSYNEQFF.

At least ten counts were recorded for this clonotype. This sequence joins TRBV2 and TRBJ1-6; D might be TRBD1 (6 bases). The germline V gene encodes CDR1 SNHLY and CDR2 FYNNEI. The V end was cut by 3 bases, the J end by 8 bases, with 11 bases between. CDR3 length equals 14 residues. The CDR3 reads CASSDTGRDSPLHF. The CDR3 nucleotides are TGTGCCAGCAGTGATACAGGGAGGGATTCACCCCTCCACTTT.

This clonotype was recorded a few times. The chain has TRBV20-1 and TRBJ1-1; D is unresolved. From germline, CDR1 is DFQATT and CDR2 SNEGSKA (reference sequence). CDR3 length: 11 amino acids. The V and J ends lost 3 bases and 0 bases respectively, with 2 bases between them. CDR3 nucleotide sequence: TGCAGTGCTAGGGTGAACACTGAAGCTTTCTTT. Its protein product is CSARVNTEAFF.

The CDR3 sequence: CASSLLPTDTQYF. In DNA, the CDR3 is TGTGCCAGCAGTTTACTTCCCACAGATACGCAGTATTTT. The chain combines TRBV27 with TRBJ2-3, with D uncertain. From germline, CDR1 is MNHEY and CDR2 SMNVEV (reference sequence). The V end lost 2 bases, the J end lost 2 bases, and 5 bases lay between the germline ends. The CDR3 is 13 residues long.

CDR3 sequence (DNA): TGTGCCAGTAGCCGAACCCACCCGGGACACCACTCCTACGAGCAGTACTTC. Translated: CASSRTHPGHHSYEQYF. The chain recombines TRBV19 with TRBJ2-7; a possible D gene is TRBD1 (6 bases). Trimming cost V 6 bases and J 0 bases, with 21 bases left between them. CDR1 and CDR2 (germline): LNHDA, SQIVND (reference sequence). This CDR3 spans 17 amino acids.

This clonotype was observed at least ten times. The CDR3 region is CASSLVAGQGGNTIYF. The CDR3 bases are TGTGCCAGCAGCTTAGTCGCGGGACAAGGTGGAAACACCATATATTTT. The chain uses TRBV7-9 and TRBJ1-3, with D possibly matching TRBD1 (6 bases). Germline V lookup: CDR1 SEHNR, CDR2 FQNEAQ (reference sequence). The V gene lost 1 base and the J gene lost 3 bases, with 13 bases spanning the gap. The CDR3 consists of 16 residues.

In this sample, this clonotype turned up many times. This chain uses TRBV7-8 with TRBJ2-1, with 7 positions matching TRBD2. The CDR3 is 18 amino acids. V dropped 6 bases and J dropped 5; count of bases not matched to a gene: 19. Germline assignment: CDR1 SGHVS and CDR2 FQNEAQ. The CDR3 reads CASRDPWGEREENNEQFF. In DNA, the CDR3 is TGTGCCAGCAGGGACCCTTGGGGTGAGCGGGAAGAAAACAATGAGCAGTTCTTC.

This clonotype occurred once. The chain has TRBV19 and TRBJ2-1, with D perhaps matching TRBD2 (5 bases). Trimming took off 2 bases at V and 8 bases at J, with 16 bases between the two ends. CDR3 size: 15 residues. CDR1 and CDR2 (germline): LNHDA, SQIVND (reference sequence). CDR3 DNA: TGTGCCAGTAGTATAAGCCCAGCGGCCCCACATGAGCAGTTCTTC. Residues: CASSISPAAPHEQFF.

V usage is TRBV3-1 and J usage is TRBJ2-7; no reliable D call. Per germline, CDR1 LGHDT and CDR2 YNNKEL (reference sequence). V was pared by 4 bases and J by 3 bases, with 13 bases between. The CDR3 loop spans 14 amino acids. CDR3 DNA: TGTGCCAGCAGCCCACCTCCGTTAGGCTACGAGCAGTACTTC. Translating gives CASSPPPLGYEQYF.

This clonotype occurred many times. The gene calls are TRBV7-3 and TRBJ1-1; tentatively, D is TRBD1 (5 bases). The CDR3 loop spans 14 amino acids. Germline V gene data show CDR1 as SGHTA and CDR2 as FQGTGA. V dropped 3 bases and J dropped 1 base, with 9 bases sitting between them. The CDR3 spells CASSLGPQNTEAFF. The DNA of the CDR3 is TGTGCCAGCAGCTTGGGACCCCAGAACACTGAAGCTTTCTTT.

The chain combines TRBV27 with TRBJ1-5, with D maybe TRBD1 (5 bases). The CDR3 is made up of 13 amino acids. V was cut by 8 bases and J by 0 bases, with 8 bases left in between. Germline V gives CDR1 MNHEY, CDR2 SMNVEV (reference sequence). The DNA for the CDR3 is TGTGCCAGCGGGACCTATAGCAATCAGCCCCAGCATTTT. Translation: CASGTYSNQPQHF.

Only a few counts were recorded for this clonotype. The gene calls are TRBV6-2 or TRBV6-3 and TRBJ1-6; TRBD1 matches 9 bases. This CDR3 is built from 14 residues. Germline lookup yields CDR1 MNHEY and CDR2 SVGEGT. Trimming at V came to 5 bases and at J to 9 bases, leaving 5 bases not matched to a gene. Here the CDR3 reads CASSPNRGRSPLHF. For the CDR3, the DNA is TGTGCCAGCAGTCCCAACAGGGGGCGTTCACCCCTCCACTTT.